Presented here are 29 T cell receptor beta chains from one specimen sequenced in a study of Graves' ophthalmopathy and Graves' hyperthyroidism. Amplification targeted the TCR beta CDR3 regions, with RNA transcripts as the source material. RT-PCR with HTBI primers came first, then second-round multiplex PCR. Each CDR3 protein is one row after TCRdb ran MiXCR on the multiplex PCR reads. In the table there are around 1,000,000 distinct CDR3 sequences, 35% to 40% of which are singletons. Sequences were obtained from peripheral blood or thyroid tissue (not recorded which). The origin of the receptors is an adult man with Graves' hyperthyroidism.

The chain is built from TRBV20-1 and TRBJ1-4; tentative D call: TRBD1 (5 bases). CDR1 and CDR2 (germline): DFQATT, SNEGSKA (reference sequence). The CDR3 covers 12 residues. V lost 6 bases and J 6 bases, leaving 11 bases between the germline ends. CDR3 coding DNA: TGCAGTGCGAGTGACAGTGATGAAAAACTGTTTTTT. Translating it yields CSASDSDEKLFF.

The V gene is TRBV5-1, the J gene TRBJ1-6; possible D gene TRBD1, 5 bases. V lost 0 bases to trimming and J lost 4 bases, with 14 bases between them. The CDR3 has 17 residues. Germline assignment: CDR1 SGHRS and CDR2 YFSETQ. CDR3 sequence reads: CASSLEQLAGYNSPLHF. The DNA for the CDR3 is TGCGCCAGCAGCTTGGAACAGTTGGCAGGGTATAATTCACCCCTCCACTTT.

The rearrangement uses TRBV10-2 and TRBJ1-1; 11 nucleotides line up with TRBD1. Germline values: CDR1 WSHSY, CDR2 SAAADI. The CDR3 consists of 15 residues. After removal of 2 bases from V and 6 bases from J, the junction contained 5 bases not matched to a gene. CDR3 nucleotides: TGCGCCAGCAGTGAGCCGGACAGGGGGCTTTCTGAAGCTTTCTTT. This gives the protein CASSEPDRGLSEAFF.

The V and J genes are TRBV6-2 or TRBV6-3 and TRBJ1-2; D is undetermined. Germline values: CDR1 MNHEY, CDR2 SVGEGT. Trimming removed 2 bases at V and 4 bases at J, with 14 bases between. This CDR3 is 15 amino acids long. CDR3 in DNA: TGTGCCAGCAGTTACCGGGCAAACCCGATCTATGGCTACACCTTC. This gives the protein CASSYRANPIYGYTF.

This rearrangement joins TRBV29-1 to TRBJ2-7; TRBD1 aligns across 10 bases. Germline V gives CDR1 SQVTM, CDR2 ANQGSEA. CDR3 length: 14 residues. V shed 7 bases, J shed 1 base, and the junction held 7 bases outside the gene matches. CDR3 loop: CSAQGDRGSYEQYF. CDR3 DNA sequence: TGCAGCGCCCAGGGGGACAGGGGTTCCTACGAGCAGTACTTC.

Remarks on this clonotype: Germline is not matched at one junction end, which may reflect a read error. The J gene is TRBJ1-1, the V gene TRBV7-2; no firm D call. The CDR3 loop spans 16 amino acids. Germline CDR1 and CDR2: SGHTA and FQGNSA. This CDR3 is CASSLDRPDMNIEAFF. CDR3 sequence (DNA): TGTGCCAGCAGCTTAGATCGGCCAGACATGAACATTGAAGCTTTCTTT.

There are many counts of this clonotype. This chain links TRBV15 with TRBJ1-4, with no clear D. Germline values: CDR1 LNHNV, CDR2 YYDKDF (reference sequence). There are 14 residues in the CDR3. V was trimmed by 4 bases and J by 4 bases, leaving 10 bases between them. CDR3 bases: TGTGCCACCAGCAAGCAGAGATATAATGAAAAACTGTTTTTT. Translated: CATSKQRYNEKLFF.

The chain has TRBV7-2 and TRBJ1-4, with a tentative D call TRBD1 (5 bases). The germline V gene encodes CDR1 SGHTA and CDR2 FQGNSA. This CDR3 spans 15 amino acids. The germline V and J ends were trimmed by 1 base and 6 bases, with 12 bases remaining between them. For the CDR3, the DNA is TGTGCCAGCAGCTTAGACGGGACCCCGTATGAAAAACTGTTTTTT. Its protein product is CASSLDGTPYEKLFF.

This clonotype was observed a few times. The V call is TRBV29-1, the J call TRBJ2-2; D gene unclear. V lost 7 bases to trimming and J lost 0 bases, with 12 bases between them. Germline CDR1 is SQVTM and CDR2 is ANQGSEA. This CDR3 region has 14 residues. The CDR3 loop is CSGSTASNTGELFF. The CDR3 DNA reads TGCAGCGGATCGACGGCCTCGAACACCGGGGAGCTGTTTTTT.

The chain employs TRBV19 and TRBJ2-7; the match to TRBD1 covers 8 bases. This CDR3 region has 16 residues. In germline, CDR1 is LNHDA, CDR2 SQIVND (reference sequence). Losses at the gene ends were 9 bases for V and 3 bases for J; bases not matched to a gene: 16. CDR3 in DNA: TGTGCCAGCGGCCAGTATGTTCAGGGGGCGAGCTACGAGCAGTACTTC. It codes for CASGQYVQGASYEQYF.

At least ten counts were recorded for this clonotype. The rearrangement uses TRBV7-9 and TRBJ1-6; perhaps TRBD1 as D (5 bases). Trimming took off 5 bases at V and 0 bases at J, with 14 bases between the two ends. The germline CDR1 and CDR2 sequences are SEHNR and FQNEAQ (reference sequence). This CDR3 is built from 17 residues. In nucleotides, the CDR3 is TGTGCCAGCAGCCCCGGGGACGGGGGCTCCTATAATTCACCCCTCCACTTT. Its translation: CASSPGDGGSYNSPLHF.

This clonotype was counted many times. The rearrangement uses TRBV2 and TRBJ1-6; D remains unclear. Germline CDR1 and CDR2: SNHLY and FYNNEI. This CDR3 is built from 13 residues. V lost 7 bases, J lost 7 bases, and 11 bases lay in between. The CDR3 sequence: CASKKDGNSPLHF. The CDR3 coding sequence is TGTGCCAGCAAAAAGGACGGAAATTCACCCCTCCACTTT. The whole variable domain, remainder taken from reference TRBV2 and TRBJ1-6, is EPEVTQTPSHQVTQMGQEVILRCVPISNHLYFYWYRQILGQKVEFLVSFYNNEISEKSEIFDDQFSVERPDGSNFTLKIRSTKLEDSAMYFCASKKDGNSPLHFGNGTRLTVT.

On this clonotype itself: This is likely a read error, given that the CDR3 carries no conserved phenylalanine or tryptophan at its end. Because the CDR3's place on the DNA is in doubt, the DNA is left out and the CDR3 is given as listed by TCRdb. The chain recombines TRBV7-2 with TRBJ2-6. The CDR3 is 10 amino acids in total, end residues counted. Germline assignment: CDR1 SGHTA and CDR2 FQGNSA. This CDR3 is CASSLVVWTS.

This clonotype has just a few counts. At one boundary the junction diverges from the germline segment, which might be a read error. J is TRBJ2-6 and V is TRBV10-3; D is perhaps TRBD2 (5 bases). Germline CDR1 is ENHRY and CDR2 is SYGVKD. This CDR3 is 17 amino acids long. CDR3 in amino acids: CASSYSRAGIGANVLTF. The CDR3 DNA reads TGTGCCAGCAGTTACTCGAGAGCCGGGATCGGGGCCAACGTCCTGACTTTC.

Turning to this clonotype: A much more abundant neighbour one base away suggests this may be a read error. The chain has TRBV7-9 and TRBJ1-2; D is possibly TRBD1 (6 bases). The CDR3 is 15 amino acids. Trimming shortened V by 4 bases and J by 1 base, and 13 bases separated the two germline ends. Germline CDR1 is SEHNR and CDR2 is FQNEAQ (reference sequence). The DNA of the CDR3 is TGTGCCAGCAGCTCACTCTACAGGGTTAACTATGGCTACACCTTC. Translated: CASSSLYRVNYGYTF.

The chain links TRBV2 to TRBJ2-3; 10 bases line up with TRBD2. The CDR3 has 16 residues. V was clipped by 5 bases and J by 0 bases; unmatched bases: 5. In germline, CDR1 is SNHLY, CDR2 FYNNEI. In DNA form, the CDR3 reads TGTGCCAGCAGTTCAATAGCGGGGGGTAGCACAGATACGCAGTATTTT. It codes for CASSSIAGGSTDTQYF.

In its sample, this clonotype was seen many times. This rearrangement joins TRBV20-1 to TRBJ2-7, with D perhaps matching TRBD1 (6 bases). CDR1 DFQATT and CDR2 SNEGSKA come from the germline V gene (reference sequence). With 3 bases removed from V and 2 bases from J, the gap between germline ends came to 11 bases. The CDR3 is made up of 13 amino acids. The CDR3 DNA sequence: TGCAGTGCTAGGAAAACAGGGACCTACGAGCAGTACTTC. Encoded protein: CSARKTGTYEQYF.

This clonotype was recorded many times. The rearrangement links TRBV4-3 to TRBJ1-1; 11 bases align to TRBD1. The J segment lost 2 bases and the V segment lost 8 bases, leaving 7 bases of the junction unmatched. CDR3 length: 15 amino acids. Germline-derived CDR1 and CDR2 are LGHNA and YSLEER. DNA of the CDR3: TGCGCCAGCGCTCGGGACAGGGGGACAAACACTGAAGCTTTCTTT. Amino acid sequence: CASARDRGTNTEAFF.

The CDR3 loop is CASSPIGQGRWGYTF. In DNA, the CDR3 is TGTGCCAGCAGTCCGATCGGACAGGGCCGGTGGGGCTACACCTTC. V is TRBV12-3 or TRBV12-4 and J is TRBJ1-2; the match to TRBD1 covers 8 bases. V shed 5 bases, J shed 8 bases, and the junction held 13 bases outside the gene matches. This CDR3 has 15 amino acids.

This clonotype showed up just once. The chain carries TRBV20-1 and TRBJ2-6; D unclear. Germline V gene data show CDR1 as DFQATT and CDR2 as SNEGSKA (reference sequence). CDR3 size: 13 residues. With 4 bases removed from V and 0 bases from J, the gap between germline ends came to 4 bases. CDR3 loop: CSAKASGANVLTF. The CDR3 coding sequence is TGCAGTGCTAAGGCCTCTGGGGCCAACGTCCTGACTTTC.

This clonotype has a count of ten or more. This sequence joins TRBV12-3 or TRBV12-4 and TRBJ1-4; possible D gene TRBD1, 6 bases. V lost 5 bases, J lost 6 bases, and 16 bases lay in between. The CDR3 totals 15 residues. The CDR3 region has the DNA TGTGCCAGCAGTCAAATGGGGGGCGCGGATGAAAAACTGTTTTTT. Translated, it gives CASSQMGGADEKLFF.

This clonotype was seen a handful of times. The chain carries TRBV12-3 or TRBV12-4 and TRBJ2-5; 7 positions match TRBD2. The V segment lost 4 bases and the J segment 7 bases; nucleotides outside the gene matches: 9. This CDR3 is 14 amino acids long. In DNA, the CDR3 is TGTGCCAGCAGTTCGGGACTAAAGCCATGGACCCAGTACTTC. Protein: CASSSGLKPWTQYF.

This clonotype has a count of ten or more. The chain employs TRBV5-5 and TRBJ1-2, with 12 bases aligning to TRBD1. V was clipped by 0 bases and J by 8 bases; unmatched bases: 5. Germline loops: CDR1 SGHKS, CDR2 YYEKEE (reference sequence). This CDR3 spans 15 amino acids. CDR3 loop: CASSLGGDRGRGYTF. The CDR3 bases are TGTGCCAGCAGCTTGGGTGGGGACAGGGGGCGCGGCTACACCTTC.

The CDR3 sequence is CASSPGGQGLYGYTF. Here the CDR3 DNA reads TGTGCCAGCTCACCTGGGGGACAGGGCCTCTATGGCTACACCTTC. The chain uses TRBV18 and TRBJ1-2, with 9 bases aligning to TRBD1. This CDR3 is built from 15 residues. After removal of 3 bases from V and 4 bases from J, the junction contained 6 bases not matched to a gene. The V gene's germline CDR1 is KGHSH and CDR2 LQKENI.

This clonotype has only a few counts. The chain has TRBV6-9 and TRBJ2-7; D possibly corresponds to TRBD2 (6 bases). V lost 7 bases and J lost 4, with 17 bases in between. This CDR3 contains 14 residues. Germline V gives CDR1 MNHGY, CDR2 SVAAGI. The CDR3 nucleotides are TGTGCCAGCACGAGGAGGGCCGCAACGTACGAGCAGTACTTC. Protein: CASTRRAATYEQYF.

This clonotype was recorded at least ten times. The chain employs TRBV2 and TRBJ1-2; D unresolved. The CDR3 runs to 12 residues. V was clipped by 3 bases and J by 2 bases, with 4 bases between them. Per germline, CDR1 SNHLY and CDR2 FYNNEI. The CDR3 spells CASSDVNYGYTF. CDR3 in DNA: TGTGCCAGCAGTGACGTCAACTATGGCTACACCTTC.

The CDR3 is CASSLRAGREYLYF. As DNA, the CDR3 is TGTGCCAGCAGTTTAAGGGCAGGGAGGGAATATCTGTACTTC. The V call is TRBV27, the J call TRBJ2-7; 7 nucleotides match TRBD2. Germline trimming cut 2 bases from V and 12 bases from J; bases unmatched to any gene: 13. The CDR3 consists of 14 residues. Germline V gives CDR1 MNHEY, CDR2 SMNVEV (reference sequence).

This clonotype was seen many times. The rearrangement uses TRBV2 and TRBJ2-5; either TRBD1 or TRBD2 may supply D (5 bases each). Trimming stripped 3 bases from V and 4 bases from J, with 12 bases between. The V gene's germline CDR1 is SNHLY and CDR2 FYNNEI. The CDR3 runs to 14 residues. This CDR3 reads CASSEVAGRETQYF. The CDR3 coding sequence is TGTGCCAGCAGTGAGGTGGCAGGGAGAGAGACCCAGTACTTC.

Comments on this clonotype: Lacking the conserved final phenylalanine or tryptophan, this CDR3 likely reflects a read error. The chain recombines TRBV2 with TRBJ1-2; D uncertain. The CDR3 contains 12 residues. CDR1 is SNHLY, CDR2 FYNNEI, per germline. V dropped 6 bases and J dropped 8 bases, with 13 bases sitting between them. CDR3 sequence reads: CASSLSVPGYTS. The DNA for the CDR3 is TGTGCCAGCAGCTTGTCAGTACCAGGCTACACCTCC.